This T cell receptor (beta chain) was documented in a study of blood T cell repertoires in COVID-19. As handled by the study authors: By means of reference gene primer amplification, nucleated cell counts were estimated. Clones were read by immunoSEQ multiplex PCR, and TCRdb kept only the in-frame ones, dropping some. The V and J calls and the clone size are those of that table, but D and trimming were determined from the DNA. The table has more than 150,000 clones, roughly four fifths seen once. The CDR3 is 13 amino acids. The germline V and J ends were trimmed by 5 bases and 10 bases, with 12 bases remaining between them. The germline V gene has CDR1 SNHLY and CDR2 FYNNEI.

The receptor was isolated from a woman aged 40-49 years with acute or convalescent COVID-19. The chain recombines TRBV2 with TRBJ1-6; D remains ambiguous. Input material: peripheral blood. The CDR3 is CASSPRLGSPLHF. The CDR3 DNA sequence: TGTGCCAGCAGTCCTCGGCTCGGGTCACCCCTCCACTTT. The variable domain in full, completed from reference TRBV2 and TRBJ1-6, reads EPEVTQTPSHQVTQMGQEVILRCVPISNHLYFYWYRQILGQKVEFLVSFYNNEISEKSEIFDDQFSVERPDGSNFTLKIRSTKLEDSAMYFCASSPRLGSPLHFGNGTRLTVT.